The rows below give T cell receptor beta chains drawn from one sample of a study of blood T cell repertoires in COVID-19. The protocol was immunoSEQ multiplex PCR, while the TCRdb copy is restricted to in-frame clones and leaves out a portion. The sample includes fewer than 300,000 clones, about nine tenths of them seen just once. Material for sequencing was PBMCs or T cells enriched from blood (not recorded which). The receptors derive from a woman in her twenties or thirties who had recovered from COVID-19. Each CDR3 is given with its conserved first and last residue. D genes are given only for firm matches. Rows give clone size only sometimes, using once, few, many, or a class for an expanded clone.

clone_size,j_call,d_call,v_call,cdr3_nt,cdr3_aa
.,TRBJ2-7,.,TRBV6-5,TGTGCCAGCAGTTACTGGCAGGGGCCCTCCTACGAGCAGTACTTC,CASSYWQGPSYEQYF
once,TRBJ1-1,.,TRBV28,TGTGCCATGTCAACGGACATGAACACTGAAGCTTTCTTT,CAMSTDMNTEAFF
.,TRBJ2-7,.,TRBV21-1,TGTGCCAGCAGCAAATGGTCAGGGGTTCCTTACGAGCAGTACTTC,CASSKWSGVPYEQYF
.,TRBJ1-1,.,TRBV28,TGTGCCAGCAGTTTGCAGCAGGGTGAAGCTTTCTTT,CASSLQQGEAFF
.,TRBJ1-6,.,TRBV28,TGTGCCAGCAGTTTATGGAGGACACCTACATCAGGGAATTCACCCCTCCACTTT,CASSLWRTPTSGNSPLHF
.,TRBJ1-4,.,TRBV7-9,TGTGCCAGCGGCCCAGGAGGGCATGAAAAACTGTTTTTT,CASGPGGHEKLFF
once,TRBJ1-2,.,TRBV5-1,TGCGCCAGCAGCTTAGAACAGGGAATTGATGGCTACACCTTC,CASSLEQGIDGYTF
.,TRBJ2-7,TRBD2,TRBV19,TGTGCCAGTAGTATGGAGCTAGCGGGAGGTCAGTACTTC,CASSMELAGGQYF
.,TRBJ1-1,.,TRBV16,TGTGCCAGCAGCCAATTGGACAGCTGGAACACTGAAGCTTTCTTT,CASSQLDSWNTEAFF
.,TRBJ1-5,TRBD1,TRBV7-2,TGTGCCAGCAGCCTTGGACAGGGTTATAGCAATCAGCCCCAGCATTTT,CASSLGQGYSNQPQHF
.,TRBJ2-5,TRBD2,TRBV30,TGTGCCTGGAGTGTACTCGGGGGGGTTCGAGAGACCCAGTACTTC,CAWSVLGGVRETQYF
.,TRBJ2-3,TRBD2,TRBV5-4,TGTGCCAGCAGCTTGGGGGGACTAGCGGGAGACACAGATACGCAGTATTTT,CASSLGGLAGDTDTQYF
.,TRBJ2-1,TRBD1,TRBV4-1,TGCGCCAGCAGTGATGCGACAGGGTCCTTCTACAATGAGCAGTTCTTC,CASSDATGSFYNEQFF
.,TRBJ2-3,TRBD1,TRBV7-9,TGTGCCAGCAGCTTCGGGACAGAGTACACAGATACGCAGTATTTT,CASSFGTEYTDTQYF
.,TRBJ2-3,.,TRBV11-2,TGTGCCAGCAGCTACCCCGGTTCGATAGATACGCAGTATTTT,CASSYPGSIDTQYF
.,TRBJ2-7,TRBD2,TRBV27,TGTGCCAGCTCTAGACGGCGGGAGGCCGGTTACGAGCAGTACTTC,CASSRRREAGYEQYF
.,TRBJ2-2,.,TRBV12-3/TRBV12-4,TGTGCCAGCAGCCCGGGATTCGGGGAGCTGTTTTTT,CASSPGFGELFF
.,TRBJ1-3,.,TRBV6-5,TGTGCCAGCAGTCCCTTACAGGAGACTGGAAACACCATATATTTT,CASSPLQETGNTIYF
few,TRBJ1-4,TRBD1,TRBV2,TGTGCCAGCGGCTTACAGGGGATAAGTGAAAAACTGTTTTTT,CASGLQGISEKLFF
.,TRBJ1-1,TRBD1,TRBV7-9,TGTGCCAGCAGCCGACAGGGGGAGAACACTGAAGCTTTCTTT,CASSRQGENTEAFF
.,TRBJ2-3,.,TRBV12-3/TRBV12-4,TGTGCCAGCAGTTTCTGGGGGGCAGATACGCAGTATTTT,CASSFWGADTQYF
.,TRBJ1-1,.,TRBV10-3,TGTGCCATCAGTAAGACAGATAACACTGAAGCTTTCTTT,CAISKTDNTEAFF
.,TRBJ1-1,TRBD1,TRBV7-8,TGTGCCAGCAGTAAAGGACAGGGTTCCACTGAAGCTTTCTTT,CASSKGQGSTEAFF
.,TRBJ2-2,TRBD2,TRBV10-2,TGCGCCAGCAGTACCGGGACTAGCGGGAGGGAAGTTGCCGGGGAGCTGTTTTTT,CASSTGTSGREVAGELFF
few,TRBJ1-5,.,TRBV21-1,TGTGCCAGCAGCAAAGGGACAGGGGAAGCTGGCAATCAGCCCCAGCATTTT,CASSKGTGEAGNQPQHF
.,TRBJ2-3,TRBD2,TRBV9,TGTGCCAGCAGCGTAGCTCGGGCTAGCGGAGGCACAGATACGCAGTATTTT,CASSVARASGGTDTQYF
.,TRBJ1-5,.,TRBV21-1,.,CASSKFGTGANYSNQPQHF
.,TRBJ1-5,.,TRBV28,TGTGCCAGCAGCTCCTCTTCCGGAGGCAATCAGCCCCAGCATTTT,CASSSSSGGNQPQHF
.,TRBJ2-5,TRBD2,TRBV11-1,TGTGCCAGCAGCTTAGTACTAGCGGTTGGAGGGGAGACCCAGTACTTC,CASSLVLAVGGETQYF
.,TRBJ2-2,TRBD2,TRBV25-1,TGTGCCAGCAGTGATGCTAGCGGGCGTCCTGGAAGGAGGGAGCTGTTTTTT,CASSDASGRPGRRELFF
.,TRBJ1-1,.,TRBV30,TGTGCCTGGAAACCCTCAGGGTCTGAAGCTTTCTTT,CAWKPSGSEAFF
once,TRBJ2-1,TRBD2,TRBV6-5,TGTGCCAGCGGGACTAGCTTCTATCACAATGAGCAGTTCTTC,CASGTSFYHNEQFF
.,TRBJ1-3,.,TRBV7-3,TGTGCCAGCAGTTTAGACAGCCGCTCTGGAAACACCATATATTTT,CASSLDSRSGNTIYF
.,TRBJ2-1,TRBD1,TRBV5-6,TGTGCCAGCAGCTCCCCATCCGCTTCGACAGGGCTAAACAATGAGCAGTTCTTC,CASSSPSASTGLNNEQFF
.,TRBJ1-6,.,TRBV6-5,TGTGCCAGCAGCCACGGTGATGGTCGCAATTCACCCCTCCACTTT,CASSHGDGRNSPLHF
.,TRBJ2-1,TRBD1,TRBV11-2,TGTGCCAGCAGTCCACGACAGGGATTCTACAATGAGCAGTTCTTC,CASSPRQGFYNEQFF
.,TRBJ2-5,.,TRBV7-9,TGTGCCAGCAGCTTAAGCGGCGGCGAAGAGACCCAGTACTTC,CASSLSGGEETQYF
.,TRBJ2-7,TRBD1,TRBV5-1,TGCGCCAGCAGCTTGGCTTCAGGGGGAAACTACGAGCAGTACTTC,CASSLASGGNYEQYF
.,TRBJ2-2,.,TRBV29-1,TGCAGCGTTGAAGCAGGAGGGACGAACACCGGGGAGCTGTTTTTT,CSVEAGGTNTGELFF
.,TRBJ1-2,.,TRBV7-9,TGTGCCAGCAGCCCCCTCGGAGGTAGGCTTATCTATGGCTACACCTTC,CASSPLGGRLIYGYTF
.,TRBJ2-5,.,TRBV18,TGTGCCAGCTCACCGGGCGATCAAGAGACCCAGTACTTC,CASSPGDQETQYF
.,TRBJ1-2,TRBD1,TRBV19,TGTGCCAGTAGTATTGGGACAGGCGGTGGCTACACCTTC,CASSIGTGGGYTF
.,TRBJ2-7,TRBD2,TRBV13,TGTGCCAGCAGTTTCCCTAGCGGGAGCTACGAGCAGTACTTC,CASSFPSGSYEQYF
once,TRBJ2-5,.,TRBV5-4,TGTGCCAGCTTTGGCCAGGGCCAAGAGACCCAGTACTTC,CASFGQGQETQYF
.,TRBJ1-1,.,TRBV7-8,TGTGCCAGCAGCCCAACTAACACTGAAGCTTTCTTT,CASSPTNTEAFF
.,TRBJ1-6,.,TRBV7-9,TGTGCCAGGGGAGGTGGGGAGGGATCCTATAATTCACCCCTCCACTTT,CARGGGEGSYNSPLHF
.,TRBJ2-1,TRBD2,TRBV5-4,TGTGCCAGCAGCCTAATGGGTGGCGGGGGGAGGGCCCAGAATGAGCAGTTCTTC,CASSLMGGGGRAQNEQFF
.,TRBJ1-6,.,TRBV28,TGTGCCAGCAGGGGGCGGACAGTCTATAATTCACCCCTCCACTTT,CASRGRTVYNSPLHF
.,TRBJ2-7,.,TRBV12-3/TRBV12-4,TGTGCCAGCAGCCCGACTAGTTACTACGAGCAGTACTTC,CASSPTSYYEQYF
.,TRBJ2-3,TRBD1,TRBV10-1,TGCGCCAGCAGTGGGGGACAGGGGAGCACAGATACGCAGTATTTT,CASSGGQGSTDTQYF
.,TRBJ1-6,.,TRBV30,TGTGCCTGGAGAGGACAGCCTAATTCACCCCTCCACTTT,CAWRGQPNSPLHF
.,TRBJ1-2,TRBD1,TRBV4-3,TGCGCCAGCAGCCAACGACTAACAGGGGTTTGGGGCTACACCTTC,CASSQRLTGVWGYTF